This T cell receptor beta chain was recovered during a study of T cells in Graves' hyperthyroidism and ophthalmopathy. Authors of the study amplified TCR beta CDR3 regions from RNA transcripts. In the first-round RT-PCR of the TCR CDR3, the HTBI primer set was used. From the multiplex PCR reads, TCRdb called clonotypes with MiXCR, one entry per CDR3 protein. The table includes about 410,000 distinct CDR3 sequences, about 14% detected once. This clonotype was detected many times. This receptor was obtained from a young man with Graves' ophthalmopathy. Sequencing was done on a sample of blood.

The CDR3 DNA follows: TGTGCCAGCAGACATTTAGCGGGGTTCAACCCTCCAGATACGCAGTATTTT. This codes for CASRHLAGFNPPDTQYF. This sequence joins TRBV5-5 and TRBJ2-3; 8 nucleotides match TRBD2. The CDR3 has 17 amino acids. Germline CDR1 and CDR2: SGHKS and YYEKEE (reference sequence). The trim removed 5 bases at V and 4 bases at J, leaving 15 bases unmatched.